These 6 T cell receptor beta chains were all obtained from the same sample, sequenced in a study of blood T cell repertoires in COVID-19. Sequenced by immunoSEQ multiplex PCR; TCRdb stores in-frame clones only, minus some. The repertoire includes about 210,000 clones, 80% to 90% of them detected once, and 3.5% to 4.5% sits in the top ten. The sample consisted of PBMCs or T cells enriched from blood (not recorded which). All receptors come from a woman aged 40 to 50 with acute COVID-19.

The chain is built from TRBV6-5 and TRBJ2-1; 9 positions agree with TRBD2. The trim removed 2 bases at V and 6 bases at J, leaving 5 bases unmatched. CDR3 length equals 15 residues. Germline loops: CDR1 MNHEY, CDR2 SVGAGI. CDR3 DNA sequence: TGTGCCAGCAGTTACCGAGGACTAGCGTCCAATGAGCAGTTCTTC. Its protein product is CASSYRGLASNEQFF.

This chain links TRBV3-1 (or the pseudogene TRBV3-2) with TRBJ2-5; D ambiguous. The CDR3 contains 14 residues. V was cut by 2 bases and J by 0 bases, with 7 bases left in between. Looked up from germline, CDR1 is LGHDT and CDR2 is YNNKEL (reference sequence). The CDR3 nucleotides are TGTGCCAGCAGCCAATTTCAGGACCAAGAGACCCAGTACTTC. Its protein is CASSQFQDQETQYF.

The CDR3 reads CASSLHIPFWSENTGELFF. The CDR3 nucleotides read TGTGCCAGCAGTTTACATATACCCTTCTGGAGCGAAAACACCGGGGAGCTGTTTTTT. The chain couples TRBV27 to TRBJ2-2; D uncertain. The CDR3 contains 19 residues. The V gene lost 2 bases and the J gene lost 2 bases, with 21 bases spanning the gap. From germline, CDR1 is MNHEY and CDR2 SMNVEV (reference sequence).

The CDR3 coding sequence is TGTGCCAGCACCCCGGGACAGATTAATTCACCCCTCCACTTT. Its protein product is CASTPGQINSPLHF. This rearrangement joins TRBV28 to TRBJ1-6, with 7 bases fitting TRBD1. This CDR3 comprises 14 residues. After removal of 7 bases from V and 6 bases from J, the junction contained 6 bases not matched to a gene. Per the germline V gene, CDR1 is MDHEN and CDR2 is SYDVKM.

This clone was observed a handful of times. The chain links TRBV2 to TRBJ2-7; tentatively, D is TRBD1 (6 bases). The CDR3 has 18 amino acids. V was cut by 7 bases and J by 0 bases, with 25 bases left in between. Germline V gives CDR1 SNHLY, CDR2 FYNNEI. The CDR3 spells CASTTQWGTPTTSYEQYF. The DNA of the CDR3 is TGTGCCAGCACCACTCAATGGGGGACACCCACCACCTCCTACGAGCAGTACTTC.

The chain uses TRBV5-1 and TRBJ2-3; D remains ambiguous. The length of the CDR3 is 14 residues. Germline CDR1 is SGHRS and CDR2 is YFSETQ. The V end lost 4 bases, the J end lost 3 bases, and 12 bases lay between the germline ends. CDR3 in DNA: TGCGCCAGCAGCACAAGCGAGGTGACAGATACGCAGTATTTT. It translates to CASSTSEVTDTQYF.